Below, 2 T cell receptor beta chains from the same sample are listed, as sequenced in a study of OX40 agonist ivuxolimab in advanced cancers. Library preparation employed the immunoSEQ multiplex PCR assay. The immuneACCESS repertoire file appears here via TCRdb, limited to in-frame rearrangements. These files lack a portion of the clones; in checked studies, under half of the deficit traces to unresolved V genes, and the cause of the others is not known. Here the sample has around 95,000 clones; roughly 88% occur a single time. In total, the top ten clones hold about 0.7% of the sample. Here the sequenced sample was CD4+ or CD8+ T cells sorted from blood, taken in a trial of the OX40 agonist ivuxolimab. All receptors derive from an adult with an advanced solid tumor such as melanoma, head and neck, liver or kidney cancer.

The chain joins TRBV7-2 to TRBJ1-4; D remains unclear. Germline V CDR1 and CDR2: SGHTA, FQGNSA. CDR3 size: 14 residues. V dropped 5 bases and J dropped 8 bases, with 15 bases sitting between them. CDR3 amino acids: CASSRVSGAEKLFF. In DNA form, the CDR3 reads TGTGCCAGCAGCCGTGTTTCTGGCGCCGAAAAACTGTTTTTT.

The chain couples TRBV27 to TRBJ2-1, with TRBD2 as a possible D gene (6 bases). V lost 3 bases, J lost 9 bases, and 9 bases lay in between. The CDR3 loop spans 12 amino acids. Germline assignment: CDR1 MNHEY and CDR2 SMNVEV (reference sequence). CDR3 nucleotides: TGTGCCAGCAGTTTTAGGGGAGGTGAGCAGTTCTTC. It yields the protein CASSFRGGEQFF.